The 8 T cell receptor beta chains given below trace back to one sample, sequenced in a study of T cell changes during pregnancy in multiple sclerosis (dated by TCRdb to about 2019). Preparation of the library involved the immunoSEQ multiplex PCR assay. The immuneACCESS repertoire file appears here via TCRdb, limited to in-frame rearrangements. These files lack a portion of the clones; in checked studies, under half of the deficit traces to unresolved V genes, and the cause of the others is not known. The sample yields some 60,000 clones; approximately 91% were counted once. 1.8% of the sample rests with the top ten. The input for sequencing was peripheral blood, taken after pregnancy. The receptors originated from a female donor with multiple sclerosis, enrolled in a pregnancy study.

Here the CDR3 DNA reads TGCGCCAGCAGCTTGGCCGGGACAGGGGAGGGCTACACCTTC. Amino acid sequence: CASSLAGTGEGYTF. This chain connects TRBV5-1 to TRBJ1-2; 10 bases line up with TRBD1. Trimming cost V 0 bases and J 8 bases; bases outside gene matches: 4. The CDR3 spans 14 residues. The germline gives CDR1 SGHRS, CDR2 YFSETQ.

This clone has a single count. The chain carries TRBV7-9 and TRBJ2-3; D gene unclear. This CDR3 is 12 amino acids long. Trimming took 2 bases from V and 6 from J, leaving 6 bases between them. Germline V gene sequence: CDR1 SEHNR, CDR2 FQNEAQ (reference sequence). CDR3 nucleotide sequence: TGTGCCAGCAGCTTAATCCTTGATACGCAGTATTTT. Its protein product is CASSLILDTQYF.

The chain has TRBV27 and TRBJ1-2; 9 bases are shared with TRBD1. From germline, CDR1 is MNHEY and CDR2 SMNVEV (reference sequence). After removal of 3 bases from V and 5 bases from J, the junction contained 10 bases not matched to a gene. CDR3 length: 16 residues. CDR3 sequence: CASSFWTGALLYGYTF. The CDR3 bases are TGTGCCAGCAGTTTCTGGACAGGGGCCCTCCTGTATGGCTACACCTTC.

The genes are TRBV5-8 and TRBJ2-1, with D maybe TRBD1 (5 bases). This CDR3 is 12 amino acids long. Germline values: CDR1 SGHTS, CDR2 YDEGEE. V shed 4 bases and J shed 15 bases, with 17 bases lying between them. CDR3 sequence reads: CASSPQVVGLFF. For the CDR3, the DNA is TGTGCCAGCAGCCCCCAGGTAGTGGGGCTGTTCTTC.

Points on this clone: The same CDR3 also results from other DNA sequences found in this sample. This sequence joins TRBV7-3 and TRBJ2-6, with 12 nucleotides matching TRBD1. Germline lookup yields CDR1 SGHTA and CDR2 FQGTGA. The CDR3 has 17 amino acids. V was clipped by 3 bases and J by 4 bases; unmatched bases: 4. This CDR3 reads CASSLGQGAPGANVLTF. For the CDR3, the DNA is TGTGCCAGCAGCTTGGGACAGGGGGCCCCCGGGGCCAACGTCCTGACTTTC.

The V gene is TRBV7-6, the J gene TRBJ1-1; D gene unclear. Trimming took 1 base from V and 2 from J, leaving 5 bases between them. Germline CDR1 SGHVS, CDR2 FNYEAQ. The CDR3 spans 13 residues. As DNA, the CDR3 is TGTGCCAGCAGCTTAGGACAAAACACTGAAGCTTTCTTT. Translation gives CASSLGQNTEAFF. The full variable domain, rest sourced from reference TRBV7-6 and TRBJ1-1, is GAGVSQSPRYKVTKRGQDVALRCDPISGHVSLYWYRQALGQGPEFLTYFNYEAQQDKSGLPNDRFSAERPEGSISTLTIQRTEQRDSAMYRCASSLGQNTEAFFGQGTRLTVV.

The rearrangement uses TRBV7-3 and TRBJ2-7; 8 bases map to TRBD2. Trimming took 2 bases from V and 0 from J; bases not matched to a gene: 3. Germline V gene data show CDR1 as SGHTA and CDR2 as FQGTGA. This CDR3 is 15 amino acids long. CDR3 nucleotides: TGTGCCAGCAGCTTAGAGGCGGGGGGCTCCTACGAGCAGTACTTC. It specifies CASSLEAGGSYEQYF. Full variable domain (remainder filled in from reference TRBV7-3 and TRBJ2-7): GAGVSQTPSNKVTEKGKYVELRCDPISGHTALYWYRQSLGQGPEFLIYFQGTGAADDSGLPNDRFFAVRPEGSVSTLKIQRTERGDSAVYLCASSLEAGGSYEQYFGPGTRLTVT.

This clone appeared a single time. The rearrangement links TRBV18 to TRBJ2-3; the D gene is possibly TRBD2 (5 bases). V was shortened by 3 bases and J by 0 bases, with 16 bases between the two germline ends. CDR1 is KGHSH and CDR2 is LQKENI in the germline V gene. The CDR3 runs to 17 residues. The DNA of the CDR3 is TGTGCCAGCTCACCGAGACCGGGATTAACTAGCACAGATACGCAGTATTTT. This sequence encodes CASSPRPGLTSTDTQYF.